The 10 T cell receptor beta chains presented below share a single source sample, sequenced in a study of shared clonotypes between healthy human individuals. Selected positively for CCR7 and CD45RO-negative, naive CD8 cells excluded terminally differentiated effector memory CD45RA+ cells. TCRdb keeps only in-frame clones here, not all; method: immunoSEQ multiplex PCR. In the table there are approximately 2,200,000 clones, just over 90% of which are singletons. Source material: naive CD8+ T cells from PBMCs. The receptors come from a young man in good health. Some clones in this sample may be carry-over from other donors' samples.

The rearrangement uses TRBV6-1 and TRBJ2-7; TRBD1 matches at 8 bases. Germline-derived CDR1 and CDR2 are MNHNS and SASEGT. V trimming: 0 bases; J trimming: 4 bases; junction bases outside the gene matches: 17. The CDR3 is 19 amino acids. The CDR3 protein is CASSEARRRGLPLLYEQYF. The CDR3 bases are TGTGCCAGCAGTGAAGCGCGGCGCAGGGGGCTGCCCCTTTTATACGAGCAGTACTTC.

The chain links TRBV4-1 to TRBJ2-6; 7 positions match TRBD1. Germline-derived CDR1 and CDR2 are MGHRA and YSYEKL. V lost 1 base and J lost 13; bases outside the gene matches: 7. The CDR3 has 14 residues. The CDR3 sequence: CASSQVVGQWVLTF. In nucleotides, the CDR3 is TGCGCCAGCAGCCAAGTCGTGGGACAGTGGGTCCTGACTTTC.

For the CDR3, the DNA is TGTGCCATCAGGCTCCGGGCCCCTGGGGATGGCTACACCTTC. This codes for CAIRLRAPGDGYTF. The V and J genes are TRBV10-3 and TRBJ1-2, with D uncertain. V gave up 6 bases and J gave up 6 bases, with 17 bases separating them. The germline V gene encodes CDR1 ENHRY and CDR2 SYGVKD. The CDR3 totals 14 residues.

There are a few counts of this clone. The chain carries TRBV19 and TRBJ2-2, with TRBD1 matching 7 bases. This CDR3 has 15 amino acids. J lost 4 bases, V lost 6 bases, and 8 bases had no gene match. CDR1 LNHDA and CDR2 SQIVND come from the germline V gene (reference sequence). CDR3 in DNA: TGTGCCAGTAGACTCCGACAGGGAGCCACCGGGGAGCTGTTTTTT. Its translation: CASRLRQGATGELFF.

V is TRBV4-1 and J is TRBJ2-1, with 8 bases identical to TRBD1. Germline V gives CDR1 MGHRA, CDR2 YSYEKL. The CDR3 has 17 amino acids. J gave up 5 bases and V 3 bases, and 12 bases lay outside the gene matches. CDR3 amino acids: CASSQTPRDRPDNEQFF. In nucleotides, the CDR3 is TGCGCCAGCAGCCAGACACCCCGGGACAGGCCAGACAATGAGCAGTTCTTC.

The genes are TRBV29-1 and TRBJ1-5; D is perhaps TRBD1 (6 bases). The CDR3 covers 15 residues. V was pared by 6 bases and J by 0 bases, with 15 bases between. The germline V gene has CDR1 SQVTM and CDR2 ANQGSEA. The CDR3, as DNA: TGCAGCGTCCGAGCGGCAGGGGATAGCAATCAGCCCCAGCATTTT. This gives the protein CSVRAAGDSNQPQHF. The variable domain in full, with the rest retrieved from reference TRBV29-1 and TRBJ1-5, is SAVISQKPSRDICQRGTSLTIQCQVDSQVTMMFWYRQQPGQSLTLIATANQGSEATYESGFVIDKFPISRPNLTFSTLTVSNMSPEDSSIYLCSVRAAGDSNQPQHFGDGTRLSIL.

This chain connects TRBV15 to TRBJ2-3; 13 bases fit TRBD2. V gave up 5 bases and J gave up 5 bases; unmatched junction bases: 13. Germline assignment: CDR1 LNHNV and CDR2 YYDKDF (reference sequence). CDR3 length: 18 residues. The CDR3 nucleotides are TGTGCCACCAGCGCCTCCGGGACTAGCGGGATGGAGGGAGATACGCAGTATTTT. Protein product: CATSASGTSGMEGDTQYF.

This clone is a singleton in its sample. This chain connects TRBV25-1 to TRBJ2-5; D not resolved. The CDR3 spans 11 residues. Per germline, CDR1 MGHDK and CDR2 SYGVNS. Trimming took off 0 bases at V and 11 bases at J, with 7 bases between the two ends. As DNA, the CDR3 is TGTGCCAGCAGTGAATATCGAGAGCAGTACTTC. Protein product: CASSEYREQYF. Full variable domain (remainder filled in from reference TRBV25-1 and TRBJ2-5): EADIYQTPRYLVIGTGKKITLECSQTMGHDKMYWYQQDPGMELHLIHYSYGVNSTEKGDLSSESTVSRIRTEHFPLTLESARPSHTSQYLCASSEYREQYFGPGTRLLVL.

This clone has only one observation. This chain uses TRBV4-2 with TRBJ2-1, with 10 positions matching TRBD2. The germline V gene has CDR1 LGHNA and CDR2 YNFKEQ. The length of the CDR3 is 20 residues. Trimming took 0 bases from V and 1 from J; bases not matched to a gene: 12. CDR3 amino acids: CASSQEWAASGRGSYNEQFF. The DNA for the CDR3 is TGTGCCAGCAGCCAAGAGTGGGCGGCTAGCGGGAGAGGGTCCTACAATGAGCAGTTCTTC.

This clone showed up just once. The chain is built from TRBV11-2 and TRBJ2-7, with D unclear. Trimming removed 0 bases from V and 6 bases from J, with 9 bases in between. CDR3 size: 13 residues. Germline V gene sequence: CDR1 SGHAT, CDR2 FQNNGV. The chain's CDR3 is CASSLDRTFEQYF. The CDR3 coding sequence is TGTGCCAGCAGCTTAGACCGGACGTTCGAGCAGTACTTC.